This T cell receptor beta chain originates from a study of vaccination and CD4 T cells after COVID-19. Study-wide context: Median time from COVID diagnosis to post-COVID sampling was roughly 13 weeks (35 to 161).

CDR3 size: 17 residues. Germline assignment: CDR1 LGHNA and CDR2 YNFKEQ. V shed 0 bases and J shed 2 bases, with 13 bases lying between them. About this clonotype: What it recognizes is unknown.

Treatment noted: roughly nine-day PBMC culture with coronavirus spike peptide pools or control peptides (ViraFEST assay). Researchers collected the unexposed donor's CD4+ T cells before the COVID-19 pandemic (2011-2018). ViraFEST used peptide pools to expand antigen-specific T cells, then sequenced TCRs. If enough cells were available, CD4+ T cells from unexposed donors were probed with SARS-CoV-2 S/N and four cold-coronavirus spikes. Cultured CD4+ T cells had their DNA profiled by the Oncomine TCR Beta short-read assay. From the PCR reads, TCRdb called clonotypes with MiXCR, one entry per CDR3 protein. The profile shows 4,500 to 6,000 distinct CDR3 sequences, 42% of them singletons.

The receptor's source is a human donor in good health. This rearrangement joins TRBV4-2 to TRBJ2-2; D is possibly TRBD1 (5 bases). Sequenced: CD4+ T cells from blood, cultured in vitro. CDR3 DNA: TGTGCCAGCAGCCAAGATCCAAACAGGCCCAACACCGGGGAGCTGTTTTTT. Translated, it gives CASSQDPNRPNTGELFF.